This T cell receptor beta chain was captured by sequencing in a study of cytomegalovirus exposure and HLA in healthy donors. General study findings and limits: Per a prior analysis, the majority of TCR beta V segments were productive roughly 90% or roughly 30% of the time.

This CDR3 contains 14 residues. J gave up 4 bases and V 1 base, and 0 bases lay outside the gene matches. From germline, CDR1 is LGHNA and CDR2 YSLEER. Researchers ran the PCR with 60 Vbeta and 13 Jbeta primers. Clones were read by immunoSEQ multiplex PCR, and TCRdb kept only the in-frame ones, dropping some. The repertoire holds more than 150,000 clones, with approximately 79% as singletons. Every donor was a healthy person donating bone marrow. With regard to this clone: Its antigen is not known.

The specimen was PBMCs. This chain connects TRBV4-3 to TRBJ2-7; TRBD2 matches 11 bases. The sequence was collected from a girl aged 10-17 years in good health and CMV-seropositive. The CDR3 spells CASSQGLAGYEQYF. Written as DNA, the CDR3 is TGCGCCAGCAGCCAAGGACTAGCGGGGTACGAGCAGTACTTC.